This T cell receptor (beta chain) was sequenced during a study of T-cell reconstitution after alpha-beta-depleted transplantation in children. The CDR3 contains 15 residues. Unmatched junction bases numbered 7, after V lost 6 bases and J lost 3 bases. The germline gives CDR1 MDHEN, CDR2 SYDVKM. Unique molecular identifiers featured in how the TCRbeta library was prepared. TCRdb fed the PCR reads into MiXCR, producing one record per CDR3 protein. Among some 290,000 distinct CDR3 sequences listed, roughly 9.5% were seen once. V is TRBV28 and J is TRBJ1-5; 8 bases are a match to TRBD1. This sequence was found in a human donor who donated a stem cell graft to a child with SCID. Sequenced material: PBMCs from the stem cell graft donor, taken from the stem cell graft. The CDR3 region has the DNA TGTGCCAGCAGCCTTCAGGGGGCCTACAATCAGCCCCAGCATTTT. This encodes CASSLQGAYNQPQHF. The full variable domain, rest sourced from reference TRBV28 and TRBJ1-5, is DVKVTQSSRYLVKRTGEKVFLECVQDMDHENMFWYRQDPGLGLRLIYFSYDVKMKEKGDIPEGYSVSREKKERFSLILESASTNQTSMYLCASSLQGAYNQPQHFGDGTRLSIL.